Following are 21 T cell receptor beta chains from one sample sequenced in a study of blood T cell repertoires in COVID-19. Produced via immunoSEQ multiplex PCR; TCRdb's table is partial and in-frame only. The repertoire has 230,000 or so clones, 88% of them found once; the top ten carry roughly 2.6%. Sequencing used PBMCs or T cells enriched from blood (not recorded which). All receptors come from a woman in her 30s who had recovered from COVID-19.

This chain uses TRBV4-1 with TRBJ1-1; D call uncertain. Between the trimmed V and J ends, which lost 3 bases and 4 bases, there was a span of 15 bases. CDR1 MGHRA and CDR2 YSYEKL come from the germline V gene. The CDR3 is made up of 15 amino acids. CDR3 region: CASSQFSSRITEAFF. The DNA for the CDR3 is TGCGCCAGCAGCCAGTTTAGTTCTAGGATCACTGAAGCTTTCTTT.

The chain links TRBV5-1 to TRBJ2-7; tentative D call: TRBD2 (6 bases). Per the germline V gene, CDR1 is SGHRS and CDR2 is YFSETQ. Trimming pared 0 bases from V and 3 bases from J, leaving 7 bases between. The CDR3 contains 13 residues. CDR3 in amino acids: CASSLGLVYEQYF. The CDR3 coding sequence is TGCGCCAGCAGCTTGGGACTAGTCTACGAGCAGTACTTC.

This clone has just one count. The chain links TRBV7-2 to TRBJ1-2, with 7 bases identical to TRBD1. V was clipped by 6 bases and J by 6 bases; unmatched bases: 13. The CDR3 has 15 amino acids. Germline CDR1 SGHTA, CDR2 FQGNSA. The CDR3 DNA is TGTGCCAGCAGATCAACAGGGGATCCGTTCCATGGCTACACCTTC. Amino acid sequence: CASRSTGDPFHGYTF.

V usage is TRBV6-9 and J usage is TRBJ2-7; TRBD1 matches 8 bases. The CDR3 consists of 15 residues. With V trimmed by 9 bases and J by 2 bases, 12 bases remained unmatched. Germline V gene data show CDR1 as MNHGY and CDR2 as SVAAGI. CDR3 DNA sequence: TGTGCCAGGGTAGCGACAGGGGCGGATACCTACGAGCAGTACTTC. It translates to CARVATGADTYEQYF.

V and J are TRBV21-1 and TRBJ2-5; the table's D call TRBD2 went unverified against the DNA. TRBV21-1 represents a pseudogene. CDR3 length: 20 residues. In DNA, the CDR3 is TGTGCCAGCAGCAAAGTTGATCCGCGGGGAGACGAATCCATCAAAGAGACCCAGTACTTC. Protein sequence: CASSKVDPRGDESIKETQYF.

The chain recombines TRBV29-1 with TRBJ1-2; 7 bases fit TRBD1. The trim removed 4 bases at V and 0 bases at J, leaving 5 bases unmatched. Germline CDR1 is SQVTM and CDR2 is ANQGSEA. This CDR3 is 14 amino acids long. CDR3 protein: CSVGQTGSNYGYTF. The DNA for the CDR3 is TGCAGCGTTGGTCAGACAGGGTCTAACTATGGCTACACCTTC.

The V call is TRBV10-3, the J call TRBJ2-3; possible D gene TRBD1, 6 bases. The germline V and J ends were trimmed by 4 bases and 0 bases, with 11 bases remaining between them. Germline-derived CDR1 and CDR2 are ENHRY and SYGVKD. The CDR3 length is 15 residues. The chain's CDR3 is CAISVQGASTDTQYF. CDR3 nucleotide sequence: TGTGCCATCAGTGTACAGGGTGCTAGCACAGATACGCAGTATTTT.

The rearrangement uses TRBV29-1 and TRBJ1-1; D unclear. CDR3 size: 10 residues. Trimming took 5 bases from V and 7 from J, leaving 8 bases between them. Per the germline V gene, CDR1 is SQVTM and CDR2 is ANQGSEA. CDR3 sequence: CSVYGDEAFF. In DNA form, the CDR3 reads TGCAGCGTTTATGGAGATGAAGCTTTCTTT.

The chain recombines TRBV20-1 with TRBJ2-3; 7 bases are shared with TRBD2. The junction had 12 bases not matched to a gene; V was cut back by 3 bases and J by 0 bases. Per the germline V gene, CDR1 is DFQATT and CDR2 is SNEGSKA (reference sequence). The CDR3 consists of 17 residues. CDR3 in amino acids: CSASRSGGSGSTDTQYF. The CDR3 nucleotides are TGCAGTGCTAGTCGCTCGGGGGGTTCGGGAAGCACAGATACGCAGTATTTT.

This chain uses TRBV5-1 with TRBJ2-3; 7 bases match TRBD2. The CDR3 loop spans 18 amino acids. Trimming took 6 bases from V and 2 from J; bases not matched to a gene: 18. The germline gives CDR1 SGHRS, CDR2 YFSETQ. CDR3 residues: CASILRSTGGSYTDTQYF. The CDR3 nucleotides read TGCGCCAGCATCCTTCGTTCGACGGGGGGTTCCTACACAGATACGCAGTATTTT.

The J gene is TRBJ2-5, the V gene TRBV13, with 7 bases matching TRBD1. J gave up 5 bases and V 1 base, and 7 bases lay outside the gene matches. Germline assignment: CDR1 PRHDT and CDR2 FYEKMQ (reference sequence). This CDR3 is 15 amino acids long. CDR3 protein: CASSLVKGAFETQYF. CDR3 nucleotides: TGTGCCAGCAGCTTAGTTAAGGGGGCATTTGAGACCCAGTACTTC. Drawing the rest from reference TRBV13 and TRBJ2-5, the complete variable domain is AAGVIQSPRHLIKEKRETATLKCYPIPRHDTVYWYQQGPGQDPQFLISFYEKMQSDKGSIPDRFSAQQFSDYHSELNMSSLELGDSALYFCASSLVKGAFETQYFGPGTRLLVL.

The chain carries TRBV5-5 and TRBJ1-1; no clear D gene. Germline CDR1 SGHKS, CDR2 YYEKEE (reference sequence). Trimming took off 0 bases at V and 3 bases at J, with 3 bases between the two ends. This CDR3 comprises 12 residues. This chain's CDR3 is CASSLDYTEAFF. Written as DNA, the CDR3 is TGTGCCAGCAGCTTGGACTACACTGAAGCTTTCTTT. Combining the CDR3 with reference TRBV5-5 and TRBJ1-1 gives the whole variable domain DAGVTQSPTHLIKTRGQQVTLRCSPISGHKSVSWYQQVLGQGPQFIFQYYEKEERGRGNFPDRFSARQFPNYSSELNVNALLLGDSALYLCASSLDYTEAFFGQGTRLTVV.

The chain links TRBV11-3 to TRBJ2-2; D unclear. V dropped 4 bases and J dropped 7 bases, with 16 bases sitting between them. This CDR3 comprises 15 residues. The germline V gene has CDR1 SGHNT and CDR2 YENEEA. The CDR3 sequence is CASSSGPPGYGELFF. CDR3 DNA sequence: TGTGCCAGCAGCTCCGGCCCCCCAGGTTACGGGGAGCTGTTTTTT.

The CDR3 DNA is TGCGCCAGCAGCCAAGATTCTCTGGCGGGGGGTTTCGCAGATACGCAGTATTTT. Its protein product is CASSQDSLAGGFADTQYF. The gene calls are TRBV4-1 and TRBJ2-3; 8 positions agree with TRBD2. J lost 4 bases, V lost 0 bases, and 12 bases had no gene match. Germline CDR1 reads MGHRA; CDR2 reads YSYEKL. The CDR3 is made up of 18 amino acids.

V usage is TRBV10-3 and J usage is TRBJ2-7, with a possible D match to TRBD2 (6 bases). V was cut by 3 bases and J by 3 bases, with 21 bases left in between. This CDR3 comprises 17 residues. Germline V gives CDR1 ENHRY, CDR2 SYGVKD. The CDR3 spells CAISELGTGALHYEQYF. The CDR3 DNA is TGTGCCATCAGTGAATTAGGGACTGGGGCTTTACACTACGAGCAGTACTTC.

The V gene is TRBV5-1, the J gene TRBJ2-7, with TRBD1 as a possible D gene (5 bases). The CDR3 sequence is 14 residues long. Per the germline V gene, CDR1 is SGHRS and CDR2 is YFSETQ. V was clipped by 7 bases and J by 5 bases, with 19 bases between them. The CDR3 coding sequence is TGCGCCAGCCGCCTGATGAGGACAATCGACGAGCAGTACTTC. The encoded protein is CASRLMRTIDEQYF.

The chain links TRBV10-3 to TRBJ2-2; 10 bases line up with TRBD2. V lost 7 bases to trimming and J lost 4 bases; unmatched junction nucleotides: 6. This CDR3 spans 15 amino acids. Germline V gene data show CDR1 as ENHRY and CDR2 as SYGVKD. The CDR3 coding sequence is TGTGCCATCACCCCAGAGCGGGGGGGCACCGGGGAGCTGTTTTTT. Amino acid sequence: CAITPERGGTGELFF.

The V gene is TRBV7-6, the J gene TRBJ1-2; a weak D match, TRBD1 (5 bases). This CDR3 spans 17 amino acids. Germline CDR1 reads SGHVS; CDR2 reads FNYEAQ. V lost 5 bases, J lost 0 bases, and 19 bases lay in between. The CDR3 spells CASSRLGRQPPNYGYTF. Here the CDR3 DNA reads TGTGCCAGCAGCCGACTGGGCCGACAGCCTCCTAACTATGGCTACACCTTC.

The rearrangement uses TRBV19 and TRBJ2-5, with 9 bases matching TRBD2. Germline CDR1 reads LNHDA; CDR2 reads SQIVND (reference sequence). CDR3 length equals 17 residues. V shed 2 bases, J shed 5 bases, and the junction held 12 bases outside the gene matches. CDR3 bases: TGTGCCAGTAGTATATCCGGGGTAGCGGGGGCGTCGGAGACCCAGTACTTC. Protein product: CASSISGVAGASETQYF.

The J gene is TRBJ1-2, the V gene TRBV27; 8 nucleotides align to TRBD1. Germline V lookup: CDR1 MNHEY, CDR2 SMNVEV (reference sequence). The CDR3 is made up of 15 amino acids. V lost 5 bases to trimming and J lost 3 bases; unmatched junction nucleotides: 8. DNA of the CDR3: TGTGCCAGCAGTCCCGGGACAGGCGTTTACTATGGCTACACCTTC. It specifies CASSPGTGVYYGYTF.

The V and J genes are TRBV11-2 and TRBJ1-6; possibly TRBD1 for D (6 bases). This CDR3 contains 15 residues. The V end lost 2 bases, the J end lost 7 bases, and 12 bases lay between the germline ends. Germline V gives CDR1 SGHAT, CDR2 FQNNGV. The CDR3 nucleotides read TGTGCCAGCAGCTTATTACGGACAGAAAATTCACCCCTCCACTTT. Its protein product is CASSLLRTENSPLHF.